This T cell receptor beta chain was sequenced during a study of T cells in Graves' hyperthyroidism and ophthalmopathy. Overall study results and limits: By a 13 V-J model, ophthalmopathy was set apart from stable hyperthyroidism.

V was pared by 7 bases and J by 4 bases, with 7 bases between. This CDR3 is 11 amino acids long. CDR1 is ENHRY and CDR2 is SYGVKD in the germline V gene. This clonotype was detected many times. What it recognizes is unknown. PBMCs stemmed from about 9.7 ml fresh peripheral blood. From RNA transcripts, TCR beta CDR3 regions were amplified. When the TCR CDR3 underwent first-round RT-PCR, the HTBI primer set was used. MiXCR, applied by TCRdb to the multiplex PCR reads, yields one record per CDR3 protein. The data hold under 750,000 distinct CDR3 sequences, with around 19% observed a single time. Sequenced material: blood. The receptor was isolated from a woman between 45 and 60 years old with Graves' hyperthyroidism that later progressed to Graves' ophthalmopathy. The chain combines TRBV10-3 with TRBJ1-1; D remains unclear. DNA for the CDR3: TGTGCCATCAACGTTGGCACTGAAGCTTTCTTT. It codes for CAINVGTEAFF.